The rows below give T cell receptor beta chains drawn from one sample of a study of cytomegalovirus exposure and HLA in healthy donors. This table comes from immunoSEQ multiplex PCR, and its TCRdb copy is limited to in-frame clones, with some not included. The table lists some 130,000 clones, just under 85% of them singletons, with roughly 29% in the top ten. Sequenced: PBMCs. The receptors were sampled from a man aged 30-40 years in good health and CMV-seropositive. Both conserved end residues are part of each CDR3. Fields, in order: clone size, V gene, D gene, J gene, CDR3 DNA, CDR3 protein. The D gene is left open where the match is weak. Not all rows give a size; the values are once, few, many and, for expanded clones, a class.

-,TRBV2,-,TRBJ2-3,TGTGCCAGCACCCCCCAGGGGTGGGGAGATACGCAGTATTTT,CASTPQGWGDTQYF
-,TRBV19,-,TRBJ2-1,TGTGCCAGTAGTCCAAGCTACGGTGAGCAGTTCTTC,CASSPSYGEQFF
-,TRBV18,-,TRBJ1-2,TGTGCCAGCTCCCCCGGTAGGGGTCGGGATGGCTACACCTTC,CASSPGRGRDGYTF
-,TRBV7-2,TRBD2,TRBJ2-7,TGTGCCAGCAGCGACGGGGGGGTATACTACGAGCAGTACTTC,CASSDGGVYYEQYF
-,TRBV4-2,TRBD1,TRBJ2-6,TGTGCCAGCAGCATAGGGACAGGGGGAACCGGGGCCAACGTCCTGACTTTC,CASSIGTGGTGANVLTF
-,TRBV5-4,-,TRBJ2-2,TGTGCCAGCAGCTTGTTTGTCTCGACTAGGTGGACCGGGGAGCTGTTTTTT,CASSLFVSTRWTGELFF
-,TRBV7-8,-,TRBJ2-1,TGTGCCAGCAGCTTAGTGTTTGGCCCTTACAATGAGCAGTTCTTC,CASSLVFGPYNEQFF
-,TRBV11-2,-,TRBJ1-1,TGTGCCAGCATACGACCGGGGAGGGAGAACACTGAAGCTTTCTTT,CASIRPGRENTEAFF
-,TRBV6-5,-,TRBJ1-5,TGTGCCAGCAGACTGGACAGATTTAGCAATCAGCCCCAGCATTTT,CASRLDRFSNQPQHF
-,TRBV11-3,-,TRBJ2-5,TGTGCCAGCAGCCGACACCTCCAAGAGACCCAGTACTTC,CASSRHLQETQYF
-,TRBV7-9,-,TRBJ2-1,TGTGCCAGCAGCTTGACTAGATCGGATGAGCAGTTCTTC,CASSLTRSDEQFF
-,TRBV9,TRBD2,TRBJ2-3,TGTGCCAGCAGCGTTGAGACTAGCGGGAGTAATACGCAGTATTTT,CASSVETSGSNTQYF
-,TRBV7-9,-,TRBJ1-3,TGTGCCAGCAGCTTCCTTCGGCCAGGATCGTTCTCGGGAAACACCATATATTTT,CASSFLRPGSFSGNTIYF
-,TRBV10-2,TRBD1,TRBJ2-2,TGCGCCAGCAGCTTACCCGGGACAGGGTACACCGGGGAGCTGTTTTTT,CASSLPGTGYTGELFF
-,TRBV5-1,-,TRBJ2-7,TGCGCCAGCAGCTTTATCTCCGAGCCAGAGGAGGATTACGAGCAGTACTTC,CASSFISEPEEDYEQYF
few,TRBV9,TRBD1,TRBJ2-7,TGTGCCAGCAGCGTTCAGGGGGCGGCCTACGAGCAGTACTTC,CASSVQGAAYEQYF
-,TRBV25-1,TRBD2,TRBJ2-6,TGTGCCAGCAGTGATTTGGGACTAGCCTCTGGGGCCAACGTCCTGACTTTC,CASSDLGLASGANVLTF
-,TRBV5-1,-,TRBJ2-1,TGCGCCAGCAGCCGCGGGGACAGCCACAATGAGCAGTTCTTC,CASSRGDSHNEQFF